These T cell receptor beta chains were read from a single sample in a study of cytomegalovirus exposure and HLA in healthy donors. Data came from immunoSEQ multiplex PCR; TCRdb stores just in-frame clones and leaves some out. The profile shows around 130,000 clones, about 8.5% of them singletons. Sequenced sample: PBMCs. These receptors were collected from a man aged 35 to 55 in good health and CMV-seronegative. CDR3s leave out the opening cysteine and the closing phenylalanine or tryptophan. A clone size is listed for some rows: how often the clone was seen (once, few, many), or a class if it is expanded.

abundance | v_gene | CDR3aa
few | TRBV4-1 | ASSQEAGHTDTQY
NA | TRBV28 | ASSGRRGGLNYEQY
NA | TRBV4-1 | ASSQDAAQETQY
few | TRBV7-9 | ASSPLEAF
NA | TRBV9 | ASSTPRAGGPRTDTQY
few | TRBV19 | ASSGQNQPQH
NA | TRBV4-1 | ASSPRTGNIRTEAF
few | TRBV27 | ASKWGSGGKLYNEQF
few | TRBV27 | ASSIGLFPGNTIY
few | TRBV6-6 | ASSYLTGYGNTIY
NA | TRBV7-2 | ASSWRQGRETQY
NA | TRBV4-1 | ASSQEAVYEQY
few | TRBV5-4 | ASSFRRESYNEQF